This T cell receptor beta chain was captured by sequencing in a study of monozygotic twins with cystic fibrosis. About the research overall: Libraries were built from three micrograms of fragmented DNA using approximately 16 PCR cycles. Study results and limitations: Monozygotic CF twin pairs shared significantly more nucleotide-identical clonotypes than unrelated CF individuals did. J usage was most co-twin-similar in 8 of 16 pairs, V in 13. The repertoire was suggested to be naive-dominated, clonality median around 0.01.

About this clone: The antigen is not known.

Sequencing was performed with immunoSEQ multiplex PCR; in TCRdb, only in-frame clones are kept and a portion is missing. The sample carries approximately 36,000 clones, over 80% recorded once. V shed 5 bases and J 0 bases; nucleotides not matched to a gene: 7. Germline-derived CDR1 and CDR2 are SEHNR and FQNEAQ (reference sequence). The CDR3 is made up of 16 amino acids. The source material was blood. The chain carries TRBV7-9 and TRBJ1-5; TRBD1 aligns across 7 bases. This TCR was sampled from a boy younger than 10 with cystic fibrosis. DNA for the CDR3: TGTGCCAGCAGCGCAGGGGGGCCAGATAGCAATCAGCCCCAGCATTTT. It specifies CASSAGGPDSNQPQHF.